The clone carrying this T cell receptor (beta chain) was detected only a few times. The antigen is not known. The data stem from a study of blood T cells in healthy people across ages. Findings of the study overall: Strong correlation existed between TCR beta diversity and naive T cell percentage.

Researchers report isolating at least 7 million PBMCs per sample. With a J-beta primer mix and a sample-barcoded 5' primer, a second PCR ran 7 to 11 cycles. The template-switch adaptor was a 5' adaptor with 12 random nucleotides. It tagged each cDNA molecule. TCRdb re-derived calls from the 5' RACE reads in MiXCR, one entry per CDR3 protein. The sample includes 650,000 to 800,000 distinct CDR3 sequences, under 45% of them seen just once. The sample comprised blood. This clonotype was sampled from a man aged 60-69 years in good health.

The CDR3: CASSLGTGDFSYNEQFF. Here the CDR3 DNA reads TGTGCCAGCAGCTTGGGTACAGGGGACTTCTCCTACAATGAGCAGTTCTTC. This chain uses TRBV7-9 with TRBJ2-1; maybe TRBD1 (7 bases). The CDR3 sequence is 17 residues long. V gave up 3 bases and J gave up 0 bases, with 15 bases separating them. Germline values: CDR1 SEHNR, CDR2 FQNEAQ (reference sequence).